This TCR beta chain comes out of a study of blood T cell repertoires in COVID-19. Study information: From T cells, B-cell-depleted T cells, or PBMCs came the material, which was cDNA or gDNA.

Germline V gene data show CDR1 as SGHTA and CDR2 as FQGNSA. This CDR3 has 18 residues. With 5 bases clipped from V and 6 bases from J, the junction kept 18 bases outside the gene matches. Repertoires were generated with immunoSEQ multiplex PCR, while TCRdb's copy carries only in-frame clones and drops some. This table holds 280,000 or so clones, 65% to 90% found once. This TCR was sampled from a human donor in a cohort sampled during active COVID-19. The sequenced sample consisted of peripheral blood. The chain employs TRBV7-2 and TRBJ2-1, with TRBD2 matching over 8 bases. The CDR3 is CASSGTGLVLSPGNEQFF. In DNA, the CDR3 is TGTGCCAGCAGCGGAACGGGACTAGTTCTTTCACCCGGCAATGAGCAGTTCTTC.